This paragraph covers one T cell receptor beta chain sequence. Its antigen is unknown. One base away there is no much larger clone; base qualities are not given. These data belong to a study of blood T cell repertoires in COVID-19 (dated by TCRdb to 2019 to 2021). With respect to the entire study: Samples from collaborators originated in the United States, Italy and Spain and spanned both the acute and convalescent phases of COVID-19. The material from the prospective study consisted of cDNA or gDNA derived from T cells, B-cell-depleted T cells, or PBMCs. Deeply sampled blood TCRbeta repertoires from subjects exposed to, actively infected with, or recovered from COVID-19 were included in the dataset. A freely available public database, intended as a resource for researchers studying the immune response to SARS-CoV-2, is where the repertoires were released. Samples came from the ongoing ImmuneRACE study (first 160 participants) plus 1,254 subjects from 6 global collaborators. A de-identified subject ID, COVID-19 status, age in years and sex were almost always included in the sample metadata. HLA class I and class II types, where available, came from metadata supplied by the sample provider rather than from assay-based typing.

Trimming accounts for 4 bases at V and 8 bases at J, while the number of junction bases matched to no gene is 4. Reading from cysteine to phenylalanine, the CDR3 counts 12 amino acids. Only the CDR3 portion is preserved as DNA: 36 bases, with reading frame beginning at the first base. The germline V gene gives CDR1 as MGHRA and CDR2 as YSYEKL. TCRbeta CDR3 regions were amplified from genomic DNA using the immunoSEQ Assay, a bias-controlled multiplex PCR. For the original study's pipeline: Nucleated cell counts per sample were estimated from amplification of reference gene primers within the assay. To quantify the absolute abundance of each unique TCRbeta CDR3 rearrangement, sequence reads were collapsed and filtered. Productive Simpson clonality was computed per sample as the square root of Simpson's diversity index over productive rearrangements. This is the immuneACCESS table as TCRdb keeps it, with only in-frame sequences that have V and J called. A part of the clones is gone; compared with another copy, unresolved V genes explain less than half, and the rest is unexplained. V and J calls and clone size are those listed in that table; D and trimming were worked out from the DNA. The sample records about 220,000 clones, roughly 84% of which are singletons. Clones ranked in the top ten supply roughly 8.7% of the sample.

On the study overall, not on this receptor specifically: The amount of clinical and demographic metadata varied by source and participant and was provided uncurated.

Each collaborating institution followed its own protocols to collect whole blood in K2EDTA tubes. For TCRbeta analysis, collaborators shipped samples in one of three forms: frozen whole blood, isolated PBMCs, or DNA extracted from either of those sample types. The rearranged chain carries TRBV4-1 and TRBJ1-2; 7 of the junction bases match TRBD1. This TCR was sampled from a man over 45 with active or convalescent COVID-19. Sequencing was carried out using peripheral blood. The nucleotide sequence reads TGCGCCAGCAGCCGTGCAGGGGGAGGCTACACCTTC. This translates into CASSRAGGGYTF.